This T cell receptor (beta chain) was sequenced during a study of T cell responses to AZD1222 COVID-19 vaccine (dated by TCRdb to about 2021). With respect to the entire study: AZD1222 recipients with second doses at about 4 weeks or about 12 weeks were pooled, because spike-specific TCR depth and breadth did not differ between schedules. Enrollment into the trials was organized by age into subgroups of 18-55, 56-69 and 70-plus years, and those subgroups contained roughly 150, 30 and 60 TCR-sequenced participants, respectively. TCR sequencing was performed for some 250 trial participants, of whom 200 to 210 were given two doses of AZD1222 and some 25 were given two doses of MenACWY control vaccine.

What this sample's time point label stands for: baseline before first vaccination. Vaccinee samples were obtained from the UK trials COV001 and COV002, which included a single-blind randomized controlled phase 2/3 trial of AZD1222 (ChAdOx1 nCoV-19) in healthy adults. For TCRbeta chain sequencing, PBMC samples from trial participants were taken at day 0 and at day 28 after the second dose. The CDR3 regions of human TCRbeta chains were analyzed by immunosequencing. Per the authors' processing: TCRs in the repertoires were compared against a reference library of SARS-CoV-2-specific TCRs that had been generated with the MIRA antigen-specificity platform. Breadth was defined as the fraction of unique TCRs that were SARS-CoV-2-associated. Depth was defined as the fraction of total T cells that were SARS-CoV-2-associated. Each spike-specific TCR was assigned to its reactive spike region and to a CD4 or CD8 class using the MIRA data. Log10-transformed breadth and depth values were compared by one-way ANOVA with Sidak's multiple comparisons tests. Held by TCRdb, this immuneACCESS table contains in-frame sequences only and omits some clones. Under half of the omission traces to an unresolved V gene where checked; the cause of the rest is unknown. Clonal size and the V and J genes are those of that table, whereas D and trimming came from the DNA. Here the sample has 150,000 or so clones; more than 90% occur a single time. The ten largest clones represent 5% of the sample.

Broader findings and caveats from the paper: After two AZD1222 doses, both the breadth and the depth of spike-specific TCRs were significantly higher than at day 0 and than in MenACWY recipients. Nearly half of unique spike-specific TCRs reportedly recognized epitopes outside regions mutated in the B.1.351 and B.1.1.7 variants. Because no day 14 peak-response samples were available, repertoires were characterized only after the peak T cell response. Participants were mostly white British and included more females than males, and it was suggested by the authors that clonal diversity may have been underestimated. CD4 TCRs associated with the vaccine covered the entire spike protein, and the dominant responses were in regions 160-218 and 743-854. The 56-69-year group was small, and its depth increase did not reach significance, likely because of low power. Conclusions about previously exposed vaccinees were limited because only five to seven AZD1222 recipients were SARS-CoV-2 seropositive at baseline.

As concerns this clone: Its antigen remains unidentified. One base away there is no much larger clone; base qualities are not given.

The receptor was derived from an adult in good health. Source: peripheral blood, taken on day 0 of AZD1222 vaccination.

The sequenced DNA: TGTGCCAGCAGAGGGACAGGGAACACCGGGGAGCTGTTTTTT. Translated, this is CASRGTGNTGELFF. This receptor chain uses TRBV6-5 and TRBJ2-2, with 8 bases aligning to TRBD1. Looking up the germline V gene yields CDR1 MNHEY and CDR2 SVGAGI. Relative to germline, V is missing 6 bases and J is missing 1 base, with 1 base of the junction outside any gene match. The CDR3 starts with the cysteine, ends with the phenylalanine, and has 14 residues. The retained sequence is limited to the CDR3, 42 bases, with the frame set at the first base.